Each of the 22 T cell receptor beta chains below was sequenced from the same sample in a study of cytomegalovirus exposure and HLA in healthy donors. 60 Vbeta and 13 Jbeta primers were used in PCR. The repertoire was sequenced with immunoSEQ multiplex PCR; TCRdb's copy has only in-frame clones and lacks some. The data show 100,000 to 150,000 clones, with over 70% seen just once and approximately 4% held by the top ten. The sequencing input was PBMCs. The receptors were gathered from a man between 18 and 35 years old in good health and CMV-seropositive.

The gene calls are TRBV4-3 and TRBJ2-5, with D perhaps TRBD2 (6 bases). The CDR3 consists of 15 residues. The germline V and J ends were trimmed by 4 bases and 4 bases, with 16 bases remaining between them. Looked up from germline, CDR1 is LGHNA and CDR2 is YSLEER. The CDR3 reads CASSPQIGGGETQYF. CDR3 coding DNA: TGCGCCAGCAGCCCACAGATTGGGGGAGGAGAGACCCAGTACTTC.

The rearrangement joins TRBV6-5 to TRBJ1-4; 9 bases fit TRBD1. Germline V gene sequence: CDR1 MNHEY, CDR2 SVGAGI. V lost 7 bases, J lost 8 bases, and 5 bases stayed unmatched. The CDR3 contains 13 residues. The CDR3 nucleotides read TGTGCCAGCATCGGACAGGGGTCCGAAAAACTGTTTTTT. This encodes CASIGQGSEKLFF.

The rearrangement uses TRBV27 and TRBJ1-1; perhaps TRBD1 as D (5 bases). The CDR3 is 16 amino acids. Germline assignment: CDR1 MNHEY and CDR2 SMNVEV (reference sequence). The V and J ends lost 3 bases and 0 bases respectively, with 14 bases between them. This CDR3 reads CASSLGTDSLNTEAFF. CDR3 DNA sequence: TGTGCCAGCAGTTTGGGGACTGACAGCCTGAACACTGAAGCTTTCTTT.

The rearrangement joins TRBV30 to TRBJ1-6, with a possible D match to TRBD1 (5 bases). Germline CDR1 and CDR2: GTSNPN and SVGIG (reference sequence). The CDR3 loop spans 13 amino acids. V was pared by 4 bases and J by 7 bases, with 11 bases between. As DNA, the CDR3 is TGTGCCTGGACAGGGAACGAAAATTCACCCCTCCACTTT. Translating gives CAWTGNENSPLHF.

This clone has only a few counts. The J gene is TRBJ2-7, the V gene TRBV19; D is perhaps TRBD1 (7 bases). The CDR3 is 15 amino acids. Trimming cost V 8 bases and J 4 bases, with 21 bases left between them. In germline, CDR1 is LNHDA, CDR2 SQIVND (reference sequence). The CDR3 DNA follows: TGTGCCAGTTGTTTCAAGCAGGAGGGGGCATACGAGCAGTACTTC. Amino acids: CASCFKQEGAYEQYF.

The table lists this clone with a few counts. The chain combines TRBV21-1 with TRBJ2-1; TRBD2 is the table's D call, not checked against the DNA. TRBV21-1 is a pseudogene. The CDR3 extends over 20 amino acids. Written as DNA, the CDR3 is TGTGCCAGCAGCAAAGTTCGGTTTTTTGCACGGAGGAGCTCCTACAATGAGCAGTTCTTC. It is translated as CASSKVRFFARRSSYNEQFF.

The V and J genes are TRBV7-9 and TRBJ1-1, with TRBD1 matching over 8 bases. Trimming removed 4 bases from V and 0 bases from J; junction bases left unmatched: 4. The germline V gene has CDR1 SEHNR and CDR2 FQNEAQ (reference sequence). The CDR3 extends over 15 amino acids. DNA for the CDR3: TGTGCCAGCAGCTCCACAGGGGGTATGAACACTGAAGCTTTCTTT. Its protein product is CASSSTGGMNTEAFF.

V usage is TRBV6-5 and J usage is TRBJ1-2; 8 nucleotides align to TRBD1. The CDR3 totals 16 residues. J gave up 3 bases and V 0 bases, and 6 bases lay outside the gene matches. Per germline, CDR1 MNHEY and CDR2 SVGAGI. CDR3 loop: CASSYSRTGLHYGYTF. Here the CDR3 DNA reads TGTGCCAGCAGTTACTCGAGGACAGGGCTGCACTATGGCTACACCTTC.

This clone was seen a single time. CDR3 DNA: TGTGCCAGCAGTAGAACGCTTCCCGGGAGTAGCACAGATACGCAGTATTTT. Translated, it gives CASSRTLPGSSTDTQYF. V usage is TRBV27 and J usage is TRBJ2-3, with D maybe TRBD2 (6 bases). The germline V and J ends were trimmed by 5 bases and 0 bases, with 18 bases remaining between them. The CDR3 covers 17 residues. Germline loops: CDR1 MNHEY, CDR2 SMNVEV (reference sequence).

V usage is TRBV10-3 and J usage is TRBJ2-7; 11 bases are shared with TRBD2. The V gene's germline CDR1 is ENHRY and CDR2 SYGVKD. The CDR3 runs 15 residues. Trimming took 0 bases from V and 3 from J; bases not matched to a gene: 1. The CDR3 coding sequence is TGTGCCATCAGTGAGTCGCTAGCGGGGGGCTACGAGCAGTACTTC. Translating it yields CAISESLAGGYEQYF.

The V gene is TRBV5-1, the J gene TRBJ2-1, with a tentative D call TRBD1 (6 bases). Trimming took off 2 bases at V and 0 bases at J, with 9 bases between the two ends. Germline assignment: CDR1 SGHRS and CDR2 YFSETQ. The CDR3 is made up of 15 amino acids. This chain's CDR3 is CASSFEGDSYNEQFF. CDR3 sequence (DNA): TGCGCCAGCAGCTTTGAGGGGGACTCCTACAATGAGCAGTTCTTC.

This clone was recorded only once. This chain uses TRBV27 with TRBJ2-5; the D gene is possibly TRBD2 (5 bases). V was clipped by 3 bases and J by 3 bases, with 8 bases between them. This CDR3 spans 13 amino acids. The germline V gene encodes CDR1 MNHEY and CDR2 SMNVEV (reference sequence). In DNA, the CDR3 is TGTGCCAGCAGTTTTTGGGGAGAAGAGACCCAGTACTTC. This sequence encodes CASSFWGEETQYF.

This rearrangement joins TRBV5-4 to TRBJ2-7, with 9 bases aligning to TRBD1. This CDR3 region has 15 residues. CDR1 and CDR2 (germline): SGHNT, YYREEE (reference sequence). V was pared by 5 bases and J by 3 bases, with 9 bases of the junction left unmatched. CDR3: CASSKPGTGSYEQYF. The DNA of the CDR3 is TGTGCCAGCAGTAAACCCGGGACAGGGAGCTACGAGCAGTACTTC.

The rearrangement links TRBV6-6 to TRBJ2-7, with a weak D call TRBD1 (6 bases). The V and J ends lost 8 bases and 2 bases respectively, with 16 bases between them. Germline V gene lookup returns CDR1 MNHNY and CDR2 SVGAGI (reference sequence). The CDR3 spans 14 residues. CDR3 region: CASRFTGNTYEQYF. The CDR3 nucleotides are TGTGCCAGCCGATTCACAGGGAACACCTACGAGCAGTACTTC.

This chain joins TRBV14 and TRBJ1-1; D ambiguous. The germline V and J ends were trimmed by 3 bases and 6 bases, with 8 bases remaining between them. The CDR3 is made up of 12 amino acids. Germline V lookup: CDR1 SGHDN, CDR2 FVKESK. CDR3 bases: TGTGCCAGCAGCCATGGCGGGGCTGAAGCTTTCTTT. This gives the protein CASSHGGAEAFF.

This sequence joins TRBV5-1 and TRBJ2-2; 7 bases are shared with TRBD1. With 4 bases clipped from V and 4 bases from J, the junction kept 7 bases outside the gene matches. The CDR3 runs to 15 residues. CDR1 and CDR2 (germline): SGHRS, YFSETQ. The CDR3 DNA reads as TGCGCCAGCAGCGACAGGGTGTTGGGCACCGGGGAGCTGTTTTTT. Translating gives CASSDRVLGTGELFF.

The J gene is TRBJ2-5, the V gene TRBV29-1; TRBD2 is a possible D gene (5 bases). The ends were cut back, 4 bases at V and 3 bases at J, with 9 bases in the middle. The CDR3 has 12 amino acids. CDR1 is SQVTM, CDR2 ANQGSEA, per germline. CDR3 nucleotide sequence: TGCAGCGTTGTCTCCGGGGAAGAGACCCAGTACTTC. Amino acids: CSVVSGEETQYF.

This clone occurred once. V usage is TRBV2 and J usage is TRBJ2-5, with 9 bases aligning to TRBD1. CDR1 and CDR2 (germline): SNHLY, FYNNEI. Trimming removed 2 bases from V and 2 bases from J; junction bases left unmatched: 3. The CDR3 runs 15 residues. CDR3: CASSESGTGQETQYF. CDR3 coding DNA: TGTGCCAGCAGTGAATCTGGGACAGGGCAAGAGACCCAGTACTTC. The whole variable domain, remainder taken from reference TRBV2 and TRBJ2-5, is EPEVTQTPSHQVTQMGQEVILRCVPISNHLYFYWYRQILGQKVEFLVSFYNNEISEKSEIFDDQFSVERPDGSNFTLKIRSTKLEDSAMYFCASSESGTGQETQYFGPGTRLLVL.

The V call is TRBV9, the J call TRBJ2-7; TRBD2 agrees at 7 bases. The CDR3 is 16 residues long. With V trimmed by 0 bases and J by 4 bases, 10 bases remained unmatched. Looked up from germline, CDR1 is SGDLS and CDR2 is YYNGEE. The CDR3 DNA sequence: TGTGCCAGCAGCGTAGGGGGAGGGGTCGGTCTTTACGAGCAGTACTTC. It is translated as CASSVGGGVGLYEQYF. The whole variable domain, filled in from reference TRBV9 and TRBJ2-7, reads DSGVTQTPKHLITATGQRVTLRCSPRSGDLSVYWYQQSLDQGLQFLIQYYNGEERAKGNILERFSAQQFPDLHSELNLSSLELGDSALYFCASSVGGGVGLYEQYFGPGTRLTVT.

This chain links TRBV30 with TRBJ1-1, with 8 bases lining up with TRBD1. There are 12 residues in the CDR3. V shed 5 bases, J shed 5 bases, and the junction held 4 bases outside the gene matches. CDR1 and CDR2 from the germline V gene are GTSNPN and SVGIG (reference sequence). The CDR3 bases are TGTGCCTGGGGACAGGGAAATACTGAAGCTTTCTTT. This translates into CAWGQGNTEAFF.

V usage is TRBV28 and J usage is TRBJ1-2, with 10 bases aligning to TRBD1. CDR1 MDHEN and CDR2 SYDVKM come from the germline V gene. J gave up 10 bases and V 6 bases, and 8 bases lay outside the gene matches. The CDR3 has 13 residues. DNA for the CDR3: TGTGCCAGCAGACCCCCGGGACAGGGGATCTACACCTTC. Its translation: CASRPPGQGIYTF.

This clone came up a few times. The CDR3 sequence is CASRAGGNTEAFF. In nucleotides, the CDR3 is TGCGCCAGCAGGGCAGGGGGGAACACTGAAGCTTTCTTT. The chain joins TRBV5-1 to TRBJ1-1; 7 bases are shared with TRBD1. The CDR3 is 13 residues long. Germline trimming cut 5 bases from V and 1 base from J; bases unmatched to any gene: 2. The germline V gene has CDR1 SGHRS and CDR2 YFSETQ. The full variable domain, in which reference TRBV5-1 and TRBJ1-1 provide the parts outside the CDR3, is KAGVTQTPRYLIKTRGQQVTLSCSPISGHRSVSWYQQTPGQGLQFLFEYFSETQRNKGNFPGRFSGRQFSNSRSEMNVSTLELGDSALYLCASRAGGNTEAFFGQGTRLTVV.